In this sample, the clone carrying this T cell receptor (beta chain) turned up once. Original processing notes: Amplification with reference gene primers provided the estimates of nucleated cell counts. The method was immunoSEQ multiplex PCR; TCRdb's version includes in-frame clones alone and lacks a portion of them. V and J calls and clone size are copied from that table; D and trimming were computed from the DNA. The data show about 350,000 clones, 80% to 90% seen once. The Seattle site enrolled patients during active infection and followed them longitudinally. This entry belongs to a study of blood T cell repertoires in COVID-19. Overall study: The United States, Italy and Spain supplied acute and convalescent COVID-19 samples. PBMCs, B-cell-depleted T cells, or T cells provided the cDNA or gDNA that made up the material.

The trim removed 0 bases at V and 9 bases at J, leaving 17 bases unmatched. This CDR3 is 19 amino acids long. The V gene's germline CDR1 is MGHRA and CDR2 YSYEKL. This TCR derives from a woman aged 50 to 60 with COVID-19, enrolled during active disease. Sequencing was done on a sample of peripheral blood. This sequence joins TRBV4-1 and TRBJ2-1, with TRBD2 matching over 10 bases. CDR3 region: CASSQERLAGATPRGEQFF. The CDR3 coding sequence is TGCGCCAGCAGCCAAGAAAGGCTAGCGGGAGCCACCCCCCGGGGTGAGCAGTTCTTC.